One sample yielded the 2 T cell receptor beta chains listed below, sequenced in a study of T-cell memory formation after mild COVID-19. TCRdb used MiXCR to reprocess the 5' RACE reads, holding one entry per CDR3 protein. The table lists about 310,000 distinct CDR3 sequences, around 19% of them singletons. The sequencing input was PBMCs or a T cell subset sorted from them (not recorded which). The receptors shown here come from a man aged 18 to 30 who had mild COVID-19 (a few samples of this study predate the infection). Cell type and time point are not known.

The V gene is TRBV5-8, the J gene TRBJ2-6; 7 bases align to TRBD1. This CDR3 contains 14 residues. J lost 3 bases, V lost 5 bases, and 2 bases had no gene match. CDR1 SGHTS and CDR2 YDEGEE come from the germline V gene. The CDR3 reads CASRTGVGANVLTF. The CDR3 DNA reads as TGTGCCAGCAGAACAGGGGTTGGGGCCAACGTCCTGACTTTC.

This clonotype was counted only a few times. The chain links TRBV19 to TRBJ1-2; TRBD1 matches 9 bases. The CDR3 is 14 amino acids. Germline CDR1 is LNHDA and CDR2 is SQIVND (reference sequence). V shed 6 bases and J 3 bases; nucleotides not matched to a gene: 5. The DNA for the CDR3 is TGTGCCAGTAGCCACGGACAGGGGTACTATGGCTACACCTTC. Protein sequence: CASSHGQGYYGYTF. The full variable domain, rest sourced from reference TRBV19 and TRBJ1-2, is DGGITQSPKYLFRKEGQNVTLSCEQNLNHDAMYWYRQDPGQGLRLIYYSQIVNDFQKGDIAEGYSVSREKKESFPLTVTSAQKNPTAFYLCASSHGQGYYGYTFGSGTRLTVV.